This TCR beta chain was observed in a study of T cells after yellow fever vaccination. TCR cDNA, made by 5'RACE template switching, carried an added universal primer site and UMIs. One entry per CDR3 protein results from TCRdb running MiXCR on the 5' RACE reads. The sample yields 600,000 to 750,000 distinct CDR3 sequences, around an eighth seen once. Trimming left V 3 bases short and J 8 bases short, with 14 bases between. The CDR3 extends over 14 amino acids. CDR1 and CDR2 from the germline V gene are SEHNR and FQNEAQ (reference sequence). Points from the study as a whole: Only a small proportion of the clonotypes turned up in both the CD4 and the CD8 compartments, likely arising from convergent recombination. Researchers cautioned that FACS-sorted repertoires could harbor abundant clonotypes contaminating from the bulk population. The booster response re-showed most primary clones: over 95% CD4, around 90% CD8.

Only one count was recorded for this clonotype. The antigen remains unidentified. The chain links TRBV7-9 to TRBJ2-1; no firm D call. This receptor was identified in a man younger than 45 who received the YFV17D yellow fever vaccine. Sequenced material: PBMCs, taken on the day of the yellow fever booster vaccination. The CDR3 DNA follows: TGTGCCAGCAGCTTGACCCTAACACTGTATGAGCAGTTCTTC. Protein: CASSLTLTLYEQFF.